The T cell receptor beta chain under discussion was sequenced for a study of T cells after yellow fever vaccination (dated by TCRdb to the late 2010s). General notes on the study: The SMART-Seq v4 Ultra Low Input RNA kit was used to prepare libraries from fractions with low cell numbers. Bulk TCR alpha and beta repertoires were sequenced longitudinally to track T-cell clones before and after primary and booster YFV17D yellow fever vaccination. Two healthy male donors, one aged 18 to 30 and one aged 30 to 40 years, made up the cohort. Blood samples were taken at several timepoints before and after primary and secondary immunization, and bulk PBMC replicates and cell subsets were isolated.

Overall study outcomes, separate from this receptor: A small share of clonotypes was detected in both CD4 and CD8 compartments, with the overlap likely arising from convergent recombination. The secondary T-cell response was weaker than the primary response but faster, peaking on day 5 instead of day 15. Because the study included only a couple of donors, the extent to which the findings can be generalized is limited. After the booster, most clones that had expanded after primary vaccination were detected again (around 95% of CD4 and roughly nine tenths of CD8), suggesting broad maintenance of memory. Because abundant contaminating clonotypes from the bulk population could be contained in FACS-sorted repertoires, computational filtering was required.

This clonotype came up a few times. Its antigen specificity is not known. Base qualities are not at hand, and no much larger clone is one base apart. The sequencing machine was an Illumina NovaSeq 6000. TCR cDNA was synthesized by 5'RACE template switching, which introduced a universal primer site and unique molecular identifiers. Priming of cDNA synthesis was performed from both the TCR alpha and TCR beta constant segments. Libraries were amplified in two PCR steps, with sample barcodes and sequencing adapters added in the second step. Sequencing of libraries was performed on Illumina HiSeq 2500 (2x100 bp) or NovaSeq (2x150 bp). Per the authors' processing: MIGEC was used to demultiplex reads and collapse the reads into UMI consensus sequences, and MiXCR was used for V(D)J alignment. Vaccine-responding clonotypes were defined with edgeR using replicate PBMC samples, requiring FDR below 0.01 and a log2 fold change above 5 up to day 15. CD4 or CD8 identity was assigned to each bulk clonotype according to whether the clonotype was present at higher abundance in the sequenced CD4 repertoire or the sequenced CD8 repertoire. TCRdb reanalyzed the raw reads on its own, using fastp at Q25 for trimming and MiXCR for clone calling, and kept in-frame beta chains. Each record represents a unique CDR3 protein, reported with the most common genes and DNA among its rows. Here the V and J calls rest on TCRdb's processing, not on the authors' analysis. Counted in this sample were about 310,000 distinct CDR3 sequences; around 4% of them appeared once. The ten largest make up less than 25% of the sample.

Reading the label with the study, this specimen's treatment or condition is: live attenuated yellow fever vaccine strain. Two biological replicates of bulk PBMCs were collected at each blood-draw timepoint. A standard Ficoll-Paque protocol was used to isolate PBMCs from peripheral blood. RNA was extracted with TriZol from bulk PBMCs, CD4 and CD8 fractions, and dextramer-positive and dextramer-negative fractions. CDR3 length: 15 amino acids, cysteine to phenylalanine. Just the 45-base CDR3 DNA is kept, in frame starting at base 1. According to the germline V gene (reference sequence), CDR1 reads SEHNR and CDR2 reads FQNEAQ. Trimming removed 1 base from V and 7 bases from J; the gene matches leave 6 bases unexplained.

The sequence joins TRBV7-9 to TRBJ2-7; the central 11 bases match TRBD2. This sample comprised PBMCs, obtained on the day of the yellow fever booster vaccination. This receptor was taken from a man aged 18 to 35 who received the YFV17D yellow fever vaccine. Read as DNA, the sequence is TGTGCCAGCAGCTTAGGTAGCGGGGGGGCGCGAGAGCAGTACTTC. This sequence encodes CASSLGSGGAREQYF.